This entry lists 23 T cell receptor beta chains sequenced from one sample in a study of siplizumab effects on memory and regulatory T cells. Produced via immunoSEQ multiplex PCR; TCRdb's table is partial and in-frame only. This sample has about 110,000 clones, with about 92% found just once. Material: CD4+ T cells sorted from blood. These TCRs come from a human donor in good health.

V and J are TRBV7-3 and TRBJ2-3; D gene ambiguous. The CDR3 has 12 amino acids. Trimming removed 5 bases from V and 6 bases from J, with 9 bases in between. Germline assignment: CDR1 SGHTA and CDR2 FQGTGA. DNA for the CDR3: TGTGCCAGCAGCGCGAATCAGGATACGCAGTATTTT. It encodes CASSANQDTQYF.

The chain carries TRBV6-1 and TRBJ1-4; D ambiguous. Trimming stripped 2 bases from V and 8 bases from J, with 9 bases between. Germline CDR1 reads MNHNS; CDR2 reads SASEGT. The CDR3 is 13 residues long. The CDR3 coding sequence is TGTGCCAGCAGTGAACGGTTTGGGGAAAAACTGTTTTTT. The encoded protein is CASSERFGEKLFF.

This chain uses TRBV6-1 with TRBJ2-4, with D perhaps matching TRBD2 (5 bases). The CDR3 extends over 15 amino acids. Trimming removed 3 bases at V and 4 bases at J, with 13 bases between. In germline, CDR1 is MNHNS, CDR2 SASEGT. The CDR3 loop reads CASSEITGSKNIQYF. For the CDR3, the DNA is TGTGCCAGCAGTGAGATTACGGGATCTAAAAACATTCAGTACTTC.

The V call is TRBV19, the J call TRBJ2-7; 9 bases are shared with TRBD2. J was trimmed by 3 bases and V by 5 bases; bases with no gene match: 5. The germline CDR1 and CDR2 sequences are LNHDA and SQIVND (reference sequence). This CDR3 region has 14 residues. DNA of the CDR3: TGTGCCAGTAGTCTCGGCGGGGGGGGCTACGAGCAGTACTTC. It encodes CASSLGGGGYEQYF.

In its sample, this clone was seen once. The chain links TRBV29-1 to TRBJ2-3; D gene uncertain. The CDR3 has 10 residues. CDR1 SQVTM and CDR2 ANQGSEA come from the germline V gene. Trimming removed 6 bases at V and 3 bases at J, with 4 bases between. CDR3: CSVGTDTQYF. CDR3 in DNA: TGCAGCGTCGGTACAGATACGCAGTATTTT.

The J gene is TRBJ2-3, the V gene TRBV11-2; the D gene is possibly TRBD2 (7 bases). Germline loops: CDR1 SGHAT, CDR2 FQNNGV. Deletions cut 5 bases from V and 7 bases from J, with 22 bases between. The CDR3 has 16 amino acids. For the CDR3, the DNA is TGTGCCAGCAGCCTAAACCCCCCGGGGGGACAACATACGCAGTATTTT. Its protein product is CASSLNPPGGQHTQYF. The entire variable domain, with the rest obtained from reference TRBV11-2 and TRBJ2-3, is as follows: EAGVAQSPRYKIIEKRQSVAFWCNPISGHATLYWYQQILGQGPKLLIQFQNNGVVDDSQLPKDRFSAERLKGVDSTLKIQPAKLEDSAVYLCASSLNPPGGQHTQYFGPGTRLTVL.

This chain joins TRBV6-1 and TRBJ1-1, with D maybe TRBD1 (5 bases). The CDR3 covers 16 residues. Between the trimmed V and J ends, which lost 4 bases and 0 bases, there was a span of 15 bases. The germline gives CDR1 MNHNS, CDR2 SASEGT. DNA for the CDR3: TGTGCCAGCAGTGCCCCGGGACCCCGAATGAACACTGAAGCTTTCTTT. Its translation is CASSAPGPRMNTEAFF.

This chain connects TRBV21-1 to TRBJ1-3. TRBV21-1 has pseudogene status. CDR3 length equals 14 residues. CDR3 nucleotide sequence: TGTGCCAGCAGCCCGTTGAGGAGGAGGAACACCATATATTTT. It is translated as CASSPLRRRNTIYF.

The chain employs TRBV7-9 and TRBJ2-7; 10 bases align to TRBD2. Germline values: CDR1 SEHNR, CDR2 FQNEAQ (reference sequence). J gave up 1 base and V 1 base, and 4 bases lay outside the gene matches. This CDR3 region has 16 residues. The CDR3 nucleotides read TGTGCCAGCAGCTTAGAACGGGGACTAGCGTCCTACGAGCAGTACTTC. Translation: CASSLERGLASYEQYF.

The rearrangement joins TRBV5-1 to TRBJ2-5; the D gene is possibly TRBD2 (5 bases). V was trimmed by 4 bases and J by 6 bases, leaving 13 bases between them. The CDR3 runs to 13 residues. Germline loops: CDR1 SGHRS, CDR2 YFSETQ. The CDR3 loop is CASSLGGSQTQYF. The CDR3 DNA reads as TGCGCCAGCAGCCTCGGAGGCAGCCAGACCCAGTACTTC.

The chain couples TRBV6-1 to TRBJ1-5; no definite D call. This CDR3 contains 17 residues. Trimming shortened V by 1 base and J by 0 bases, and 13 bases separated the two germline ends. The germline gives CDR1 MNHNS, CDR2 SASEGT. CDR3 amino acids: CASSEVGGDYSNQPQHF. CDR3 coding DNA: TGTGCCAGCAGTGAAGTAGGTGGCGATTATAGCAATCAGCCCCAGCATTTT.

V is TRBV7-9 and J is TRBJ1-3, with 7 bases matching TRBD1. Germline CDR1 SEHNR, CDR2 FQNEAQ (reference sequence). The CDR3 extends over 15 amino acids. Trimming removed 6 bases from V and 4 bases from J; junction bases left unmatched: 9. The CDR3 coding sequence is TGTGCCAGCAGATCTACAGGGGCCTCCGGAAACACCATATATTTT. It encodes CASRSTGASGNTIYF.

The V and J genes are TRBV7-2 and TRBJ2-7; 9 positions match TRBD2. Losses at the gene ends were 1 base for V and 6 bases for J; bases not matched to a gene: 10. The CDR3 covers 16 residues. In germline, CDR1 is SGHTA, CDR2 FQGNSA. The CDR3 loop is CASSLGLGTSTGEQYF. The CDR3 DNA sequence: TGTGCCAGCAGCTTAGGGTTGGGGACTAGCACGGGCGAGCAGTACTTC.

The chain recombines TRBV5-1 with TRBJ2-5, with a weak D call TRBD1 (6 bases). V was shortened by 5 bases and J by 7 bases, with 12 bases between the two germline ends. The CDR3 runs to 12 residues. CDR1 is SGHRS and CDR2 is YFSETQ in the germline V gene. DNA of the CDR3: TGCGCCAGCAGTGAGAAAGGGGGGACCCAGTACTTC. Translated, it gives CASSEKGGTQYF.

The J gene is TRBJ1-4, the V gene TRBV4-2, with a tentative D call TRBD1 (5 bases). Germline V gene data show CDR1 as LGHNA and CDR2 as YNFKEQ. Between the trimmed V and J ends, which lost 4 bases and 8 bases, there was a span of 17 bases. This CDR3 spans 15 amino acids. CDR3 nucleotide sequence: TGTGCCAGCAGCCTATATGGGGGAAGAGGAGAAAAACTGTTTTTT. Protein sequence: CASSLYGGRGEKLFF.

Note on this clone: The identical CDR3 is also encoded by other nucleotide sequences in the sample. This rearrangement joins TRBV5-6 to TRBJ2-7; D unresolved. The germline V gene has CDR1 SGHDT and CDR2 YYEEEE. The CDR3 is 12 residues long. V lost 0 bases and J lost 2, with 3 bases in between. For the CDR3, the DNA is TGTGCCAGCAGCTTGGCCGCCTACGAGCAGTACTTC. It is translated as CASSLAAYEQYF.

The chain uses TRBV9 and TRBJ2-5; 8 nucleotides line up with TRBD2. V trimming: 0 bases; J trimming: 5 bases; junction bases outside the gene matches: 6. The CDR3 spans 15 residues. Germline CDR1 reads SGDLS; CDR2 reads YYNGEE. CDR3 coding DNA: TGTGCCAGCAGCGTAGCGGGGGGGCTGCGGGAGACCCAGTACTTC. Translating it yields CASSVAGGLRETQYF.

The chain joins TRBV7-3 to TRBJ2-6; no reliable D call. Deletions cut 5 bases from V and 0 bases from J, with 11 bases between. Germline V gives CDR1 SGHTA, CDR2 FQGTGA. The CDR3 runs 16 residues. The CDR3 protein is CASSPSPRSGANVLTF. DNA of the CDR3: TGTGCCAGCAGCCCATCCCCCCGCTCTGGGGCCAACGTCCTGACTTTC.

This sequence joins TRBV5-1 and TRBJ1-2; the D gene is possibly TRBD1 (5 bases). Germline-derived CDR1 and CDR2 are SGHRS and YFSETQ. CDR3 length: 15 residues. Trimming took off 2 bases at V and 8 bases at J, with 19 bases between the two ends. The CDR3 protein is CASSLAFRDAQGYTF. The CDR3 DNA follows: TGCGCCAGCAGCTTAGCATTCCGGGACGCTCAAGGCTACACCTTC.

The chain recombines TRBV25-1 with TRBJ2-3, with no clear D. CDR1 MGHDK and CDR2 SYGVNS come from the germline V gene. Trimming shortened V by 5 bases and J by 4 bases, and 4 bases separated the two germline ends. This CDR3 has 11 residues. CDR3 in amino acids: CASSPSDTQYF. CDR3 coding DNA: TGTGCCAGCAGTCCGTCAGATACGCAGTATTTT.

The rearrangement links TRBV28 to TRBJ2-5, with D perhaps given as TRBD1 or TRBD2 (5 bases each). The end of the DNA fits TRBJ2-7 better, so the J call may be wrong. The CDR3 contains 15 residues. CDR1 MDHEN and CDR2 SYDVKM come from the germline V gene. CDR3 residues: CASSFPVGPRYEQYF. In DNA form, the CDR3 reads TGTGCCAGCAGTTTTCCCGTGGGACCAAGGTACGAGCAGTACTTC.

The V and J genes are TRBV7-2 and TRBJ2-7, with TRBD1 matching 9 bases. This CDR3 is 16 amino acids long. Germline V CDR1 and CDR2: SGHTA, FQGNSA. V was pared by 1 base and J by 4 bases, with 8 bases of the junction left unmatched. The CDR3 DNA follows: TGTGCCAGCAGCTTAGACGGGACAGGGAAAAGGTACGAGCAGTACTTC. As protein: CASSLDGTGKRYEQYF.

This chain connects TRBV7-2 to TRBJ2-3; D gene ambiguous. Germline CDR1 is SGHTA and CDR2 is FQGNSA. V lost 6 bases to trimming and J lost 3 bases, with 7 bases between them. The CDR3 length is 12 residues. CDR3 in amino acids: CASRRDTDTQYF. The CDR3 nucleotides read TGTGCCAGCAGACGAGATACAGATACGCAGTATTTT.